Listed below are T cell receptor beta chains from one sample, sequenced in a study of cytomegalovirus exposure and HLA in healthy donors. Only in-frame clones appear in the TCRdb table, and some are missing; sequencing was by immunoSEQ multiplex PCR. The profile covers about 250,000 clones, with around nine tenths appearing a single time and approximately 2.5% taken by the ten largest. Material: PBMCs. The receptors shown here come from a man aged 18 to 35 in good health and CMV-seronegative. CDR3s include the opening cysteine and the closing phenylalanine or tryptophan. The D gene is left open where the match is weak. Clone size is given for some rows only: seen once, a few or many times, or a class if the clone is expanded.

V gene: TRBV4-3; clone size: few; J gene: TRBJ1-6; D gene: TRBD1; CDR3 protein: CASSQEGTEYSPLHF; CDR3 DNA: TGCGCCAGCAGCCAAGAGGGGACAGAGTATTCACCCCTCCACTTT
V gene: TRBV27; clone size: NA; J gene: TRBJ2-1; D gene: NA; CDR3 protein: CASRDGSVYLGEQFF; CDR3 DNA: TGTGCCAGCAGGGACGGGAGCGTTTACTTGGGTGAGCAGTTCTTC
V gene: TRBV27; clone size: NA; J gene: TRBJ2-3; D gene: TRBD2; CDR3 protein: CASSLSRTGGPIGDTQYF; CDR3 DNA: TGTGCCAGCAGTTTGAGTAGAACGGGAGGGCCAATAGGAGATACGCAGTATTTT
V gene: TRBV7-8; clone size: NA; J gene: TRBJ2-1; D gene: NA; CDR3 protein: CASSPERLPNEQFF; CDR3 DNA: TGTGCCAGCAGCCCCGAGAGGCTGCCCAATGAGCAGTTCTTC
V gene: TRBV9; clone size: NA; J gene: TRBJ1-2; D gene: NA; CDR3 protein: CASSAYRANYGYTF; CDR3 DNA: TGTGCCAGCAGCGCGTACAGAGCTAACTATGGCTACACCTTC
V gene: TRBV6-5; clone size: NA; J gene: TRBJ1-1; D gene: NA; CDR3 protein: CASSLAGAATEAFF; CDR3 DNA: TGTGCCAGCAGTTTAGCAGGGGCGGCCACTGAAGCTTTCTTT
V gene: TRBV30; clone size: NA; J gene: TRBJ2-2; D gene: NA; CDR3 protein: CASRVTGELFF; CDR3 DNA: TGTGCCAGCAGGGTCACCGGGGAGCTGTTTTTT
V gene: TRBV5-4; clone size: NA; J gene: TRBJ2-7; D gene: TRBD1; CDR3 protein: CASSYRDRTPYEQYF; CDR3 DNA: TGTGCCAGCAGTTACCGGGACAGGACACCTTACGAGCAGTACTTC
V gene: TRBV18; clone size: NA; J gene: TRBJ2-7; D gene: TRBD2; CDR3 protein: CASRAIAGVGQYF; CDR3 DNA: TGTGCCAGCCGCGCTATAGCGGGGGTAGGGCAGTACTTC
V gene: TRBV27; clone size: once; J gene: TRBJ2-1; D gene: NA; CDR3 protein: CASSGGYYNEQFF; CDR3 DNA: TGTGCCAGCAGTGGGGGGTACTACAATGAGCAGTTCTTC
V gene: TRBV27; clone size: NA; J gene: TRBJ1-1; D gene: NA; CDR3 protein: CASSLGGQNTEAFF; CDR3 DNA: TGTGCCAGCAGTTTGGGAGGACAAAACACTGAAGCTTTCTTT
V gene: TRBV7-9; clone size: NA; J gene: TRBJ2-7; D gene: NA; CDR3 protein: CASSLARGVSSYEQYF; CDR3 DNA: TGTGCCAGCAGCTTAGCGCGGGGCGTCTCCTCCTACGAGCAGTACTTC
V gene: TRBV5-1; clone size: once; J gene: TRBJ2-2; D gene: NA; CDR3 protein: CASSLGILGTNTGELFF; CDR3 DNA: TGCGCCAGCAGCTTGGGGATTCTCGGGACGAACACCGGGGAGCTGTTTTTT
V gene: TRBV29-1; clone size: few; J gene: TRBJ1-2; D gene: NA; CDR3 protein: CSAILANYGYTF; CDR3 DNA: TGCAGCGCTATTTTAGCTAACTATGGCTACACCTTC
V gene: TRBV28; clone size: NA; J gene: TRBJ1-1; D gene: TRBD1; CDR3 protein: CASSYRGGEAFF; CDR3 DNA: TGTGCCAGCAGCTACAGGGGAGGTGAAGCTTTCTTT
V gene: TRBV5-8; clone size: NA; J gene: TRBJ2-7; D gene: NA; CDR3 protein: CASRPRGSEQYF; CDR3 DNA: TGTGCCAGCAGACCACGTGGGAGCGAGCAGTACTTC
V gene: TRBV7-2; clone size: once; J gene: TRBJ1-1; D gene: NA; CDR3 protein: CASSPTGLEAFF; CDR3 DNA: TGTGCCAGCAGCCCAACAGGGTTGGAAGCTTTCTTT
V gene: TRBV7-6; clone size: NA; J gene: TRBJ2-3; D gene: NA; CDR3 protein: CASSLRGIRGDTQYF; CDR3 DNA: TGTGCCAGCAGCTTACGGGGTATCAGGGGAGATACGCAGTATTTT
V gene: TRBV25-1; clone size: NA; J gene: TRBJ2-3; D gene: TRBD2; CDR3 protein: CASSEPSGRAGTDTQYF; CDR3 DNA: TGTGCCAGCAGTGAACCTAGCGGGAGGGCCGGCACAGATACGCAGTATTTT
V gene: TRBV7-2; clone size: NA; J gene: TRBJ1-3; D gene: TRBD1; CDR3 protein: CASSFAGGDGNTIYF; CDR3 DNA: TGTGCCAGCAGCTTTGCAGGGGGCGACGGAAACACCATATATTTT
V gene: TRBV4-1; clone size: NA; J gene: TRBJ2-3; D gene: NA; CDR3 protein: CASSQVGTGLYTDTQYF; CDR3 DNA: TGCGCCAGCAGCCAAGTAGGAACAGGGCTTTACACAGATACGCAGTATTTT
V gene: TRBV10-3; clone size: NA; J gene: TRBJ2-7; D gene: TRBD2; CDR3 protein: CAISEYSGGRSEQYF; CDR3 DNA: TGTGCCATCAGTGAGTACTCGGGAGGACGCAGCGAGCAGTACTTC
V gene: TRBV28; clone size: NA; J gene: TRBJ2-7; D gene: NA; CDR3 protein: CASGQSYEQYF; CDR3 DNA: TGTGCCAGCGGGCAGTCCTACGAGCAGTACTTC
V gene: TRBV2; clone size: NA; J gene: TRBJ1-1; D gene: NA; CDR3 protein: CASSVSVNTEAFF; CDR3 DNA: TGTGCCAGCAGTGTATCTGTGAACACTGAAGCTTTCTTT
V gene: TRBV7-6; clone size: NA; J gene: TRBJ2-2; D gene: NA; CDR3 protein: CASSLVAPGDGGGELFF; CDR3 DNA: TGTGCCAGCAGCTTAGTTGCGCCGGGGGACGGTGGCGGGGAGCTGTTTTTT
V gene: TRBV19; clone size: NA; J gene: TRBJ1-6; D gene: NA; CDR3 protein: CASSIGAGDPYNSPLHF; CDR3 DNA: TGTGCCAGTAGTATAGGCGCAGGGGATCCTTATAATTCACCCCTCCACTTT
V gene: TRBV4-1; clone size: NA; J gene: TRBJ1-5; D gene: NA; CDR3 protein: CASSQTVVPGGWKEPQHF; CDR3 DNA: TGCGCCAGCAGCCAAACCGTTGTTCCGGGGGGGTGGAAGGAGCCCCAGCATTTT
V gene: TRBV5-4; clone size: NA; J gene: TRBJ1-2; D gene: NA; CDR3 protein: CASSRITGSINYGYTF; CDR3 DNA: TGTGCCAGCAGCCGCATCACAGGGAGTATCAACTATGGCTACACCTTC
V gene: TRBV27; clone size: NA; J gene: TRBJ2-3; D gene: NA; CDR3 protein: CASSFLHTGYTDTQYF; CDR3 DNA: TGTGCCAGCAGTTTCCTTCATACGGGATACACAGATACGCAGTATTTT
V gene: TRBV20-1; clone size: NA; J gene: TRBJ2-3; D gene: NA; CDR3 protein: CSARLRDTQYF; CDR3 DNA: TGCAGTGCTAGGTTGAGAGATACGCAGTATTTT
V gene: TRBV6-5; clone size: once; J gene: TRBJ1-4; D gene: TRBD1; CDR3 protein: CASSSLQGVGEKLFF; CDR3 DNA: TGTGCCAGCAGCTCCCTTCAGGGGGTGGGTGAAAAACTGTTTTTT
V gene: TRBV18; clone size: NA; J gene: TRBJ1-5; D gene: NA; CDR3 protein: CASSPDLGGDQPQHF; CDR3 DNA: TGTGCCAGCTCACCAGATCTCGGGGGGGATCAGCCCCAGCATTTT
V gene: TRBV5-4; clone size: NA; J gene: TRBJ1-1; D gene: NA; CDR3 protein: CASSSVSDSEAFF; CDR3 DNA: TGTGCCAGCAGCTCGGTTTCAGACTCTGAAGCTTTCTTT
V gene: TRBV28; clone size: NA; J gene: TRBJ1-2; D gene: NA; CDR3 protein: CASSLKLANYGYTF; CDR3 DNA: TGTGCCAGCAGTTTAAAATTAGCTAACTATGGCTACACCTTC
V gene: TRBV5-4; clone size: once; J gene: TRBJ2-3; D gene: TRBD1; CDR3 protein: CASSPGTDTDTQYF; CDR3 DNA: TGTGCCAGCAGCCCAGGGACAGACACAGATACGCAGTATTTT
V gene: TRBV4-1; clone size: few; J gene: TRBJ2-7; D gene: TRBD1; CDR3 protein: CASSPRDRSSYEQYF; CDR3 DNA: TGCGCCAGCAGCCCTCGGGACAGAAGTTCCTACGAGCAGTACTTC
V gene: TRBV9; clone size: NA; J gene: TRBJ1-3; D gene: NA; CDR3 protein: CASSVAGSSGNTIYF; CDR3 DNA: TGTGCCAGCAGCGTAGCTGGGAGCTCTGGAAACACCATATATTTT
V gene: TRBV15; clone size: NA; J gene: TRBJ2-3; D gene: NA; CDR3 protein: CATREGEFTDTQYF; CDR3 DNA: TGTGCCACCAGAGAGGGGGAATTCACAGATACGCAGTATTTT
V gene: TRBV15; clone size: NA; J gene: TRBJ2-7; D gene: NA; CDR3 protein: CATSTNPWSSYEQYF; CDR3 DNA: TGTGCCACCAGTACCAATCCCTGGAGCTCCTACGAGCAGTACTTC
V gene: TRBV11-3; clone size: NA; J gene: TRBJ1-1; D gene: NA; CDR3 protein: CASSSYEDTEAFF; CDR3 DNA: TGTGCCAGCAGCAGCTACGAAGACACTGAAGCTTTCTTT
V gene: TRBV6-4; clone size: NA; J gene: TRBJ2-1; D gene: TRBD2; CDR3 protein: CASSAAGGSYNEQFF; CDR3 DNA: TGTGCCAGCAGTGCCGCGGGGGGCTCCTACAATGAGCAGTTCTTC
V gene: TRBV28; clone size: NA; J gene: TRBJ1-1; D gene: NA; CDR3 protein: CASSDGTEAFF; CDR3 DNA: TGTGCCAGCAGTGACGGGACTGAAGCTTTCTTT
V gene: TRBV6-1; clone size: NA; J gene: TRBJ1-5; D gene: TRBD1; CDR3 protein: CASIRDRVTQPQHF; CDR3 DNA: TGTGCCAGCATCCGGGACAGGGTAACTCAGCCCCAGCATTTT
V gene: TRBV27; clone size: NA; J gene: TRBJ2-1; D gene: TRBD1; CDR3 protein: CATPRPDRPYNEQFF; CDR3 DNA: TGTGCCACCCCCAGGCCGGACAGGCCCTACAATGAGCAGTTCTTC
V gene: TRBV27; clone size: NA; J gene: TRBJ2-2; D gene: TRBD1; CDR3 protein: CASSWMDRLNTGELFF; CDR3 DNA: TGTGCCAGCAGTTGGATGGACAGGTTGAACACCGGGGAGCTGTTTTTT
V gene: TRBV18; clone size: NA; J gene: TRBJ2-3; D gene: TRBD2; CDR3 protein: CASSRTSGSTDTQYF; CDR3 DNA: TGTGCCAGCTCACGAACTAGCGGTAGCACAGATACGCAGTATTTT
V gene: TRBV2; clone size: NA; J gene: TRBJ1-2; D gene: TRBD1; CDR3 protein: CASSGQGAGYTF; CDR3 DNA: TGTGCCAGCAGCGGACAGGGGGCCGGCTACACCTTC
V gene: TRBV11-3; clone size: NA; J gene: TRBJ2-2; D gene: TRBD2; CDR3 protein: CASSPKRGNTGELFF; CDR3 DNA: TGTGCCAGCAGCCCAAAGCGGGGCAACACCGGGGAGCTGTTTTTT
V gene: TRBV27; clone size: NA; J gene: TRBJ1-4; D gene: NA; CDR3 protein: CASSFSQPNEKLFF; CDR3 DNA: TGTGCCAGCAGTTTCTCACAACCGAATGAAAAACTGTTTTTT
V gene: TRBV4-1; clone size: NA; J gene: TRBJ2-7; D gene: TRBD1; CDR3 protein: CASSPGRTGVHEQYF; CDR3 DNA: TGCGCCAGCAGCCCTGGCAGGACAGGGGTACACGAGCAGTACTTC
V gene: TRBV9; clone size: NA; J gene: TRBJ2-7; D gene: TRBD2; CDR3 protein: CASSLGLADTYEQYF; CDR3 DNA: TGTGCCAGCAGCTTGGGACTAGCCGATACCTACGAGCAGTACTTC
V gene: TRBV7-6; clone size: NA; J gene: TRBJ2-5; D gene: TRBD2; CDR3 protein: CASTDRLAGEQETQYF; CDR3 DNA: TGTGCCAGCACCGATAGACTAGCGGGGGAGCAAGAGACCCAGTACTTC
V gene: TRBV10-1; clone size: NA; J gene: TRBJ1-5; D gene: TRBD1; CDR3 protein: CASRFGQGHLSNQPQHF; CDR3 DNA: TGCGCCAGCCGATTTGGACAGGGACATTTGAGCAATCAGCCCCAGCATTTT
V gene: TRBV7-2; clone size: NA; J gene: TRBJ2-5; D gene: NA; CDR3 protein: CASSLGLGTQYF; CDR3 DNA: TGTGCCAGCAGCTTGGGCCTGGGGACCCAGTACTTC